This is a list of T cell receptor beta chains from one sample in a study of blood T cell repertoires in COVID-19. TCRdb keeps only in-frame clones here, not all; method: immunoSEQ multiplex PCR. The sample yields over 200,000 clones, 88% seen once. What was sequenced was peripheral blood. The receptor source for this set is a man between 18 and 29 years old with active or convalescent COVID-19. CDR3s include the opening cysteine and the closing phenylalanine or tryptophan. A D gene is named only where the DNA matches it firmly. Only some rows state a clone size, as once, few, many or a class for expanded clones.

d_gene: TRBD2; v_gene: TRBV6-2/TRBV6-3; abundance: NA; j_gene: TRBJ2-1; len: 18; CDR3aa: CASSYWPSLAGEVDEQFF; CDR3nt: TGTGCCAGCAGTTACTGGCCCTCACTAGCGGGAGAGGTTGATGAGCAGTTCTTC
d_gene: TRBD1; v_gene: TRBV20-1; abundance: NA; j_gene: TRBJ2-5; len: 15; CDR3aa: CSASPGTGGIETQYF; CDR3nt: TGCAGTGCTAGTCCCGGGACAGGGGGCATCGAGACCCAGTACTTC
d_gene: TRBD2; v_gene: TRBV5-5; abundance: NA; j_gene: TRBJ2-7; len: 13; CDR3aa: CASFGSGSWEQYF; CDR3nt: TGTGCCAGCTTCGGTAGCGGGAGTTGGGAGCAGTACTTC
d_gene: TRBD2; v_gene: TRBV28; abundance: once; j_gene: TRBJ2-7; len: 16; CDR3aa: CASSSAGWGRESEQYF; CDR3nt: TGTGCCAGCAGTTCCGCAGGATGGGGGAGGGAGTCCGAGCAGTACTTC
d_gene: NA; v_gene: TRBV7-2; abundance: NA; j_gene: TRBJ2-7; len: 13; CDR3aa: CASSQSTVAGQYF; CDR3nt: TGTGCCAGCAGCCAAAGCACGGTTGCGGGGCAGTACTTC
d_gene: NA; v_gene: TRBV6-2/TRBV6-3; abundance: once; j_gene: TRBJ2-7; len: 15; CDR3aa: CASSYDRRSVVEQYF; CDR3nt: TGTGCCAGCAGTTACGATAGGAGGTCCGTGGTCGAGCAGTACTTC
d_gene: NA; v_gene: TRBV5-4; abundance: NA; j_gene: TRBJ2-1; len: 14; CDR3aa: CASSQDRVDNEQFF; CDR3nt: TGTGCCAGCAGCCAGGACAGAGTCGACAATGAGCAGTTCTTC
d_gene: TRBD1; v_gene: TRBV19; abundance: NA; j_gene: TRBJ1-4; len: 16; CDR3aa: CATPGTGAASNEKLFF; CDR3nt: TGTGCCACTCCCGGGACAGGGGCCGCCAGTAATGAAAAACTGTTTTTT
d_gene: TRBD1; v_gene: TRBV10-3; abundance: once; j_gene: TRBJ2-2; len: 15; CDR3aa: CAIRSFGTGIGELFF; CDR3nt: TGTGCCATCAGGTCCTTCGGGACAGGAATCGGGGAGCTGTTTTTT
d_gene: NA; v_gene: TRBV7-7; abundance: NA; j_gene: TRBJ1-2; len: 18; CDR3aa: CASSLANIRQGENYGYTF; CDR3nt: TGTGCCAGCAGCTTAGCAAATATAAGGCAGGGCGAAAACTATGGCTACACCTTC
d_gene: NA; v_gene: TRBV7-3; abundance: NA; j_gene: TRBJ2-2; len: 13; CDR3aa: CASALRNTGELFF; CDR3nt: TGTGCCAGCGCACTCCGAAACACCGGGGAGCTGTTTTTT
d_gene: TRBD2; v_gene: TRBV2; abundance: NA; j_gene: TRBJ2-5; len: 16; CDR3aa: CASRGRASGPRETQYF; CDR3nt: TGTGCCAGCAGGGGAAGGGCTAGCGGGCCCCGGGAGACCCAGTACTTC
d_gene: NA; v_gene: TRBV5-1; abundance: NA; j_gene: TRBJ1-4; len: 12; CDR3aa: CASSLRLEKLFF; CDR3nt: TGCGCCAGCAGCTTGAGACTGGAAAAACTGTTTTTT
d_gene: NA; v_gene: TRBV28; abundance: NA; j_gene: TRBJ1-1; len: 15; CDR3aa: CASTTPAGLNTEAFF; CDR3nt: TGTGCCAGCACTACCCCGGCGGGCTTGAACACTGAAGCTTTCTTT
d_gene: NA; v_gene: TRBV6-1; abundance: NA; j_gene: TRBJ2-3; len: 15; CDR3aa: CASSVSPVNTDTQYF; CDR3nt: TGTGCCAGCAGTGTATCTCCGGTTAACACAGATACGCAGTATTTT
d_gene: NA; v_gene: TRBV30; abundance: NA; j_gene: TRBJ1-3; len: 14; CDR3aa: CASSAGGSGNTIYF; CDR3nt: TGTGCCTCCTCCGCGGGCGGCTCTGGAAACACCATATATTTT
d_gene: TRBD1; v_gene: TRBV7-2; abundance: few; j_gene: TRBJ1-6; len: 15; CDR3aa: CASSPGPGQGPPLHF; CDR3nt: TGTGCCAGCAGCCCGGGACCGGGACAGGGACCACCCCTCCACTTT
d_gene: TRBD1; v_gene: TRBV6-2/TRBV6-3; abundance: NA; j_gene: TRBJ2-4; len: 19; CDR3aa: CASRPPGTGGIGAKNIQYF; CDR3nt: TGTGCCAGCAGACCTCCCGGGACAGGGGGGATAGGGGCCAAAAACATTCAGTACTTC
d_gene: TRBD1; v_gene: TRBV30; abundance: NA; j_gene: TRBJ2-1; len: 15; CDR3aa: CAGRQGWSSYNEQFF; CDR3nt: TGTGCCGGAAGACAGGGTTGGAGCTCCTACAATGAGCAGTTCTTC
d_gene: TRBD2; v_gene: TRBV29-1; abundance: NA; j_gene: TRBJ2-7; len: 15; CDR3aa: CSVVGDWGRVDEQYF; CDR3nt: TGCAGCGTTGTAGGGGACTGGGGGAGGGTGGACGAGCAGTACTTC
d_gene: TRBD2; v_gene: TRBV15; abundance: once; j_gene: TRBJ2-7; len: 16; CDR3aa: CATSRELGLAGGPTYF; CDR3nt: TGTGCCACCAGCAGAGAGCTCGGACTAGCGGGAGGGCCGACGTACTTC
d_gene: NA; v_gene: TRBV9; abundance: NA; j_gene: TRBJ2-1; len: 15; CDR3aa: CASTPSVTESNEQFF; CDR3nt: TGTGCCAGCACCCCCTCCGTAACTGAGAGCAATGAGCAGTTCTTC
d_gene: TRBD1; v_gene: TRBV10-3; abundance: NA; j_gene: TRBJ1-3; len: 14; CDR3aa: CAISKGQQGNTIYF; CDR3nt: TGTGCCATCAGTAAGGGACAGCAGGGAAACACCATATATTTT
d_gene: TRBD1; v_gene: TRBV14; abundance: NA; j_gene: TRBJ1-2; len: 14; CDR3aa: CASSQAAGGRGYTF; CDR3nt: TGTGCCAGCAGCCAAGCTGCAGGGGGCCGTGGCTACACCTTC
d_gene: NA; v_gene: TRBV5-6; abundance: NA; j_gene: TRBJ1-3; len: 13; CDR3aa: CASSLDRRNTIYF; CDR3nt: TGTGCCAGCAGCTTGGACAGAAGAAACACCATATATTTT
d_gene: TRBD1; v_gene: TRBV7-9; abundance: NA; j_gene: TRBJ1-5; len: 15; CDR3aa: CARRQGEFSNQPQHF; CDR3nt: TGTGCCAGGCGACAGGGGGAGTTTAGCAATCAGCCCCAGCATTTT
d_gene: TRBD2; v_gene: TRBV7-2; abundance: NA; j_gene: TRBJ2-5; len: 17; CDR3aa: CASSLVGLAGGGETQYF; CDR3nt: TGTGCCAGCAGCTTAGTCGGACTAGCGGGAGGAGGAGAGACCCAGTACTTC
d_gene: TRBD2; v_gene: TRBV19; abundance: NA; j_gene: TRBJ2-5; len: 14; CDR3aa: CASSTLAGQETQYF; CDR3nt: TGTGCCAGTAGTACGCTAGCGGGGCAAGAGACCCAGTACTTC
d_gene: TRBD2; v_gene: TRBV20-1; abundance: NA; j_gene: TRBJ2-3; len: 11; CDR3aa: CGRAGGDTQYF; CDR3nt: TGCGGGAGGGCGGGGGGAGATACGCAGTATTTT
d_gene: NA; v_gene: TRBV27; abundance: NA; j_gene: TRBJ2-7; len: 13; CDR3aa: CASSLSPWAEQYF; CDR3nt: TGTGCCAGCAGTTTATCCCCGTGGGCGGAGCAGTACTTC
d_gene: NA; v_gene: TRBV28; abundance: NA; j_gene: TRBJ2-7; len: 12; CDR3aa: CASSLSGHEQYF; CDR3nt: TGTGCCAGCAGTTTGTCAGGTCACGAGCAGTACTTC
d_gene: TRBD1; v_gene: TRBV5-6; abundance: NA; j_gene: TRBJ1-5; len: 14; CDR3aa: CASSFDRGNQPQHF; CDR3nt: TGTGCCAGCAGCTTTGACAGGGGGAATCAGCCCCAGCATTTT